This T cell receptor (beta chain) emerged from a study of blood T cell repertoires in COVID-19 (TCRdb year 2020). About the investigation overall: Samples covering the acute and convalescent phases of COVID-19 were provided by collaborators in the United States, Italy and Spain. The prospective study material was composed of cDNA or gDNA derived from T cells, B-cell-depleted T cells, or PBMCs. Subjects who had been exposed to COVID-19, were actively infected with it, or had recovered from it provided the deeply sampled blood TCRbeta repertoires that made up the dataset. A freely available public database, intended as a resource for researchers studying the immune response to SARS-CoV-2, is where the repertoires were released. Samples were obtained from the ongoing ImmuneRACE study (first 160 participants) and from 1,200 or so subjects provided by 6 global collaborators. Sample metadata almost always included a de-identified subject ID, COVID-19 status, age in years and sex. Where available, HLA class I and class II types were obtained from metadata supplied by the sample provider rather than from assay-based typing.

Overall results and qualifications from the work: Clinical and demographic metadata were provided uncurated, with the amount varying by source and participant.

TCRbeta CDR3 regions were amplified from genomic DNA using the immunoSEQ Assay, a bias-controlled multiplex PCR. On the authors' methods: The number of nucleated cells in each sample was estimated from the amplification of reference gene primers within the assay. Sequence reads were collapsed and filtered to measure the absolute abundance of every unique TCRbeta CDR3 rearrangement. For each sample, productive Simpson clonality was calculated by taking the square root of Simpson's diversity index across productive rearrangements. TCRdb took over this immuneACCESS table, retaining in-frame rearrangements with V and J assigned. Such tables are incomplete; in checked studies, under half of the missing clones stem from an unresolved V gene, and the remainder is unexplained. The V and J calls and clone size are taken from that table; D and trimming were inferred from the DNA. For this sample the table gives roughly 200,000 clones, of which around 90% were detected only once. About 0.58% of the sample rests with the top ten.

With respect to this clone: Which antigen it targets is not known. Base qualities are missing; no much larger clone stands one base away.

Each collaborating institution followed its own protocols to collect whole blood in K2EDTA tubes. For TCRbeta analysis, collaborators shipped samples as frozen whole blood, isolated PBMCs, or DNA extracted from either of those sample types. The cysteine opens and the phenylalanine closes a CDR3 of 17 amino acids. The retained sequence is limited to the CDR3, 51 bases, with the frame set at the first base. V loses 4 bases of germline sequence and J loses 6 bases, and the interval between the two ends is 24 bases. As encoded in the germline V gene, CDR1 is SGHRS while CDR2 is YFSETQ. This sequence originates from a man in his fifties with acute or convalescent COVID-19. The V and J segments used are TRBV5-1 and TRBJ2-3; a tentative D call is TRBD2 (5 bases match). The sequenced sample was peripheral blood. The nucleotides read TGCGCCAGCAGCCGCCTCGCAGGAACACCGAGGGTCGATACGCAGTATTTT. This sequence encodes CASSRLAGTPRVDTQYF.